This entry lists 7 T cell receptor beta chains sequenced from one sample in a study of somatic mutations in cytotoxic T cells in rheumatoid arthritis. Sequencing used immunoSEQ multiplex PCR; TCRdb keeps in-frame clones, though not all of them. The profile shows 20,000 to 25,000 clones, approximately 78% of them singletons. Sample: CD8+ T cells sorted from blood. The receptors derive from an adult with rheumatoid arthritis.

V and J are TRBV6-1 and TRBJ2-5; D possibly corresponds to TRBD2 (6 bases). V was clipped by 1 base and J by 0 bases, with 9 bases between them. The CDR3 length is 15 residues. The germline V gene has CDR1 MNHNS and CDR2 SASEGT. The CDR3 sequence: CASSEVGGHQETQYF. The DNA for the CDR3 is TGTGCCAGCAGTGAAGTGGGAGGACACCAAGAGACCCAGTACTTC.

The DNA for the CDR3 is TGCGCCAGCAGCCAAGTTAAGGGGGCCACTGAAGCTTTCTTT. Protein sequence: CASSQVKGATEAFF. The rearrangement links TRBV4-3 to TRBJ1-1; 7 nucleotides match TRBD1. V dropped 1 base and J dropped 4; count of bases not matched to a gene: 3. The CDR3 loop spans 14 amino acids. Germline V gives CDR1 LGHNA, CDR2 YSLEER.

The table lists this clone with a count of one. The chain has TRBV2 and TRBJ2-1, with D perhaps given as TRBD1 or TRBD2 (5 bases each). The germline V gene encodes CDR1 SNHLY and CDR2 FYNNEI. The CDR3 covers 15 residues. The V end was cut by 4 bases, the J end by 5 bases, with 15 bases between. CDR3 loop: CASSVPGTENNEQFF. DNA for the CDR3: TGTGCCAGCAGTGTCCCCGGGACGGAAAACAATGAGCAGTTCTTC.

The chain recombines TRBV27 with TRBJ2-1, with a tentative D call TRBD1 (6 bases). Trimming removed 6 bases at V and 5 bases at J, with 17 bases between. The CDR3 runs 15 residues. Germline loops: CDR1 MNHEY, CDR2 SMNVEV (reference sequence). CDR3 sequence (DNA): TGTGCCAGCAGGGGGGCGGAGTCTGGGGACAATGAGCAGTTCTTC. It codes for CASRGAESGDNEQFF.

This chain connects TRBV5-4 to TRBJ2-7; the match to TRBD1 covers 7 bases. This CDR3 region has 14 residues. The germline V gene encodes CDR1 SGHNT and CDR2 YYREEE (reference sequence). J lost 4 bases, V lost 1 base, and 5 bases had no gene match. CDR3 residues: CASSLWDSPYEQYF. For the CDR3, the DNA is TGTGCCAGCAGCTTGTGGGACAGCCCTTACGAGCAGTACTTC.

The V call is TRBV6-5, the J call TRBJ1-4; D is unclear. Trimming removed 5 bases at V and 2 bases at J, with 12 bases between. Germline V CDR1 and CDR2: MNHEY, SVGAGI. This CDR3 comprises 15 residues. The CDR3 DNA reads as TGTGCCAGCAGTCTCGGCACGAGGACTAATGAAAAACTGTTTTTT. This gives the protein CASSLGTRTNEKLFF.

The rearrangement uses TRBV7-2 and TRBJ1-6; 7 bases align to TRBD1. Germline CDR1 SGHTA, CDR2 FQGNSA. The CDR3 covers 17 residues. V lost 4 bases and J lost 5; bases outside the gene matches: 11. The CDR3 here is CASSSERGQGDNSPLHF. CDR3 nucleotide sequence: TGTGCCAGCAGCTCCGAGCGTGGGCAGGGGGATAATTCACCCCTCCACTTT.